This record covers a single T cell receptor (beta chain). This entry comes from a study of blood T cell repertoires in COVID-19. V gave up 10 bases and J gave up 5 bases; unmatched junction bases: 11. Germline loops: CDR1 SGHRS, CDR2 YFSETQ. This CDR3 contains 14 residues. Generated by immunoSEQ multiplex PCR, the TCRdb table keeps only in-frame clones and is missing some. The table includes under 200,000 clones, around four fifths detected once. This TCR derives from a man between 65 and 79 years old with active or convalescent COVID-19. Sequences were obtained from peripheral blood. The J gene is TRBJ1-4, the V gene TRBV5-1; 7 nucleotides agree with TRBD1. The CDR3 DNA reads as TGCGCCTCGAGGCCGGGACAGCAGAATGAAAAACTGTTTTTT. Translated, it gives CASRPGQQNEKLFF.